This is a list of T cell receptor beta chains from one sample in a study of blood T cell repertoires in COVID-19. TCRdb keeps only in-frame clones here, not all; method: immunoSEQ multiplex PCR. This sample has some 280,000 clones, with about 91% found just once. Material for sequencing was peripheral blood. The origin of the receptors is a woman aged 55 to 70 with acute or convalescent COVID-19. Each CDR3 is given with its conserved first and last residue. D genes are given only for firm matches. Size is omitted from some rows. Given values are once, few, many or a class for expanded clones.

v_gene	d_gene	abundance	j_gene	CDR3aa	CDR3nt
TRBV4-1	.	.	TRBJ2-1	CASSQGTFSYNEQFF	TGCGCCAGCAGCCAGGGGACTTTCTCCTACAATGAGCAGTTCTTC
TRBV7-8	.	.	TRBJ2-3	CASTLGGAGDTQYF	TGTGCCAGCACCTTAGGCGGGGCCGGGGATACGCAGTATTTT
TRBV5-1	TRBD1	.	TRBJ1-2	CASSLGVAGGDYGYTF	TGCGCCAGCAGCTTGGGCGTAGCAGGGGGCGATTATGGCTACACCTTC
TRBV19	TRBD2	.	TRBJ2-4	CASSIAASGGAAKNIQYF	TGTGCCAGTAGTATTGCGGCTAGCGGGGGGGCCGCCAAAAACATTCAGTACTTC
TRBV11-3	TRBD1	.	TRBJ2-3	CASSGGTGRADTQYF	TGTGCCAGCAGCGGGGGGACAGGGAGGGCAGATACGCAGTATTTT
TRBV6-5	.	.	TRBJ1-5	CASSYSFGGTGQPQHF	TGTGCCAGCAGTTACTCCTTCGGGGGTACGGGTCAGCCCCAGCATTTT
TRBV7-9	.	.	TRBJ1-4	CAIITGNEKLFF	TGTGCCATAATTACGGGTAATGAAAAACTGTTTTTT
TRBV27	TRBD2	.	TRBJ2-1	CASSPLGRGGPNEQFF	TGTGCCAGCAGTCCCCTCGGGCGGGGGGGCCCCAATGAGCAGTTCTTC
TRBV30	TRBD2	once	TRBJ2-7	CAWSRGGSFYEQYF	TGTGCCTGGAGTCGCGGCGGGAGTTTCTACGAGCAGTACTTC
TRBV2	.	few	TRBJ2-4	CASSSQGLAKNIQYF	TGTGCCAGCAGTTCCCAGGGCCTAGCCAAAAACATTCAGTACTTC
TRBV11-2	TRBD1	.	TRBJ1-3	CASSTRAGQGNTIYF	TGTGCCAGCAGCACACGCGCGGGACAGGGAAACACCATATATTTT
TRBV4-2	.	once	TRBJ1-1	CASSLLREGNTEAFF	TGTGCCAGCAGCCTCCTTCGAGAGGGGAACACTGAAGCTTTCTTT
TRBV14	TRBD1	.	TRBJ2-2	CASSLGAGGTGELFF	TGTGCCAGCAGCCTAGGCGCAGGGGGCACCGGGGAGCTGTTTTTT
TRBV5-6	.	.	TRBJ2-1	CASSVLDEQFF	TGTGCCAGCAGCGTATTAGATGAGCAGTTCTTC
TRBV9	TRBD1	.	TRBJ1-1	CASSAGTGRTEAFF	TGTGCCAGCAGCGCCGGGACAGGGCGCACTGAAGCTTTCTTT
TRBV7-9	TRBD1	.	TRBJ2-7	CASSRPGTGFDEQYF	TGTGCCAGCAGCCGTCCCGGGACAGGGTTCGACGAGCAGTACTTC
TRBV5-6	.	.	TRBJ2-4	CASSHQRSGGAKNIQYF	TGTGCCAGCAGCCACCAGCGGAGCGGCGGGGCCAAAAACATTCAGTACTTC
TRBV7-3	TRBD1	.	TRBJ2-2	CASSLQGVNTGELFF	TGTGCCAGCAGCTTACAGGGGGTGAACACCGGGGAGCTGTTTTTT
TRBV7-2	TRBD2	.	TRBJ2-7	CASSLGGGLAGGPPYEQYF	TGTGCCAGCAGCTTAGGGGGGGGACTAGCGGGAGGGCCCCCCTACGAGCAGTACTTC
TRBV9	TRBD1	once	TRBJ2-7	CASSERLTGQIYEQYF	TGTGCCAGCAGCGAACGACTTACGGGACAGATATACGAGCAGTACTTC
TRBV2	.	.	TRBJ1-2	CASSEVIRYGYTF	TGTGCCAGCAGTGAAGTGATCAGATATGGCTACACCTTC
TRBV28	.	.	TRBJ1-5	CASGTSRGPQHF	TGTGCCAGCGGGACATCCCGGGGGCCCCAGCATTTT
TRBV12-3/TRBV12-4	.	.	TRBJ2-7	CASSFRSYEQYF	TGTGCCAGCAGTTTCAGGTCCTACGAGCAGTACTTC
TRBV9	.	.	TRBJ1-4	CASSVGGFGMANEKLFF	TGTGCCAGCAGCGTAGGAGGGTTCGGTATGGCTAATGAAAAACTGTTTTTT
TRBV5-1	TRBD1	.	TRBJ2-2	CASSLVGQGANTGELFF	TGCGCCAGCAGCTTGGTTGGACAGGGGGCAAACACCGGGGAGCTGTTTTTT
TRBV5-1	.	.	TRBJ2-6	CASSLESGPSGANVLTF	TGCGCCAGCAGCTTGGAGTCAGGCCCCTCTGGGGCCAACGTCCTGACTTTC